This TCR beta chain was observed in a study of blood T cell repertoires in COVID-19. Study-wide context: Sources were T cells, B-cell-depleted T cells, or PBMCs; the material itself was cDNA or gDNA.

The assay was immunoSEQ multiplex PCR, and TCRdb's table has in-frame clones only and misses some. The sample comprises about 260,000 clones, less than 90% of which are singletons, and 4.2% rests with the top ten. This CDR3 has 16 residues. Germline CDR1 KGHSH, CDR2 LQKENI. Trimming removed 3 bases from V and 0 bases from J, with 14 bases in between. The origin of this receptor is a man in his 60s with acute or convalescent COVID-19. This rearrangement joins TRBV18 to TRBJ1-2; TRBD1 is a possible D gene (5 bases). The specimen sequenced was peripheral blood. As DNA, the CDR3 is TGTGCCAGCTCACCGGGGCGGAATTTAGCTAACTATGGCTACACCTTC. Translated, it gives CASSPGRNLANYGYTF.